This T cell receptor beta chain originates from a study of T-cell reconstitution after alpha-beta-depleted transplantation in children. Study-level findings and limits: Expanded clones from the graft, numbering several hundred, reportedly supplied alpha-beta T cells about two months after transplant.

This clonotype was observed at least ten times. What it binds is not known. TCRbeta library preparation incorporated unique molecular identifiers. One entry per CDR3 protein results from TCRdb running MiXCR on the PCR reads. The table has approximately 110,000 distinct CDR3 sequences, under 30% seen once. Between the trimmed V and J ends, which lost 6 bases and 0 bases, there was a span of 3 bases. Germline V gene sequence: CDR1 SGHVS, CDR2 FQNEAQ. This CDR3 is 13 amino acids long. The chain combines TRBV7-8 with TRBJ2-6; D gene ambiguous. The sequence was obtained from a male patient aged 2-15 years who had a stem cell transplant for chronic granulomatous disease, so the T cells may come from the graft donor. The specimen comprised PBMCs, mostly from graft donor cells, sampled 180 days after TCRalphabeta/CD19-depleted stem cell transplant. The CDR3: CASRYSGANVLTF. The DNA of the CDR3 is TGTGCCAGCAGGTACTCTGGGGCCAACGTCCTGACTTTC.